This T cell receptor beta chain was recorded in a study of blood T cell repertoires in COVID-19. Study information: The study drew acute and convalescent COVID-19 samples from the United States, Italy and Spain. PBMCs, B-cell-depleted T cells, or T cells were the source of the cDNA or gDNA that made up the material.

Original methodology: Estimated nucleated cell counts came from reference gene primer amplification. The data were produced by immunoSEQ multiplex PCR, yet TCRdb's version contains in-frame clones alone and is incomplete. The V and J calls and clone size come from that table; D and trimming were worked out from the DNA. The sample contains 130,000 or so clones, more than 70% of which appear only once. The CDR3 is 15 amino acids. Germline CDR1 and CDR2: KGHDR and SFDVKD. Deletions cut 5 bases from V and 2 bases from J, with 15 bases between. Sequencing was performed on peripheral blood. The rearrangement uses TRBV24-1 and TRBJ2-7, with a possible D match to TRBD2 (5 bases). The receptor's source is a man aged 55 to 70 with acute or convalescent COVID-19. The chain's CDR3 is CATSAVSAAAYEQYF. The CDR3 DNA reads TGTGCCACCAGTGCTGTTAGCGCCGCTGCCTACGAGCAGTACTTC.